This TCR beta chain was identified during a study of blood T cell repertoires in COVID-19. The germline V gene encodes CDR1 MDHEN and CDR2 SYDVKM. With 7 bases clipped from V and 4 bases from J, the junction kept 12 bases outside the gene matches. The CDR3 totals 15 residues. Authors' data handling: Quantification of nucleated cells was approximated via reference gene primer amplification. Sequencing was performed with immunoSEQ multiplex PCR; in TCRdb, only in-frame clones are kept and a portion is missing. V and J calls and clone size follow that table, whereas D and trimming were derived from the DNA. The sample yields about 210,000 clones, roughly 89% seen once.

J is TRBJ1-2 and V is TRBV28, with 7 bases matching TRBD1. The sample comprised PBMCs or T cells enriched from blood (not recorded which). The receptor's source is a man aged 18 to 35 with acute COVID-19. The CDR3 is CASTSRDRIFYGYTF. The CDR3 DNA reads TGTGCCAGCACCTCCCGGGACAGAATATTCTATGGCTACACCTTC.